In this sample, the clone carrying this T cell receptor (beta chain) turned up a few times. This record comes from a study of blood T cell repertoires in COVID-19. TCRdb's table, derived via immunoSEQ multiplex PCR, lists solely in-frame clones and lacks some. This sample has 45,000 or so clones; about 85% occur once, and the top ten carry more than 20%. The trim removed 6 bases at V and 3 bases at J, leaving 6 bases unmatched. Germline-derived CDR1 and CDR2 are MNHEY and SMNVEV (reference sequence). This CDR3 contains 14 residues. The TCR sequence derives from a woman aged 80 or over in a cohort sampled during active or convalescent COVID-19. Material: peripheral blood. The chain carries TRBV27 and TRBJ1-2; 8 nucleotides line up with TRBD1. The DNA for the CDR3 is TGTGCCAGCAGACGAAAGACAGGGGACTATGGCTACACCTTC. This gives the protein CASRRKTGDYGYTF.